This T cell receptor (beta chain) appears in the sequencing data of a study of blood T cell repertoires in COVID-19. The overall study: Samples taken during acute and convalescent COVID-19 were collected in the United States, Italy and Spain. T cells, B-cell-depleted T cells, or PBMCs provided the cDNA or gDNA that served as material.

Seattle cases were enrolled at active infection and followed longitudinally. V lost 1 base, J lost 4 bases, and 26 bases lay in between. This CDR3 contains 19 residues. CDR1 SGDLS and CDR2 YYNGEE come from the germline V gene. In the original workflow: Estimation of nucleated cell counts was performed using reference gene primer amplification. Generated by immunoSEQ multiplex PCR, the TCRdb table keeps only in-frame clones and is missing some. V and J calls and clone size are given by that table; D and trimming were obtained from the DNA. The sample shows some 220,000 clones, roughly 91% of them seen only once.

Input material: peripheral blood. The J gene is TRBJ1-2, the V gene TRBV9; D remains ambiguous. The receptor was derived from a man aged 25 to 45 with COVID-19, enrolled during active disease. The CDR3 is CASSVLHPRGPSPIYGYTF. DNA of the CDR3: TGTGCCAGCAGCGTATTACACCCTCGAGGCCCCAGTCCTATCTATGGCTACACCTTC.